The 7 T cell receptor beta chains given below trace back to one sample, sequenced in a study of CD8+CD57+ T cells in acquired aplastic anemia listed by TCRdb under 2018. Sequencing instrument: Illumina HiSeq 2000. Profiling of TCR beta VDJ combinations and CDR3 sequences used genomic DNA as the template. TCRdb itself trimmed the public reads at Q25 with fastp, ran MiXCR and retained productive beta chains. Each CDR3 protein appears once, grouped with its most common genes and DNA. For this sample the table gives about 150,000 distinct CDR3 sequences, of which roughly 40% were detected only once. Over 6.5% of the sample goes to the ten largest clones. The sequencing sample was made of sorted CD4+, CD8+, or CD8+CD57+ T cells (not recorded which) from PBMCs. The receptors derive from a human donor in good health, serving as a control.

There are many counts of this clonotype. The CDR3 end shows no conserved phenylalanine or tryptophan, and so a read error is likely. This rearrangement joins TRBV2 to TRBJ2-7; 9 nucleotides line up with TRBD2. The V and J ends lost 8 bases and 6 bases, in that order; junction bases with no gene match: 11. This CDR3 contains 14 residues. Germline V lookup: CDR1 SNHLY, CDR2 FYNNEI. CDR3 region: CASGSGRPISEQYS. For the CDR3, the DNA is TGTGCCAGCGGGAGCGGGAGGCCAATCTCCGAGCAGTACTCC.

CDR3 nucleotides: TGTGCCAGCGGGAACGGGGCAGACTATGGCTACACCTTC. Its translation: CASGNGADYGYTF. The rearrangement uses TRBV2 and TRBJ1-2; weak D call: TRBD1 (5 bases). The V and J ends lost 8 bases and 3 bases respectively, with 13 bases between them. Germline V lookup: CDR1 SNHLY, CDR2 FYNNEI. The CDR3 is 13 amino acids.

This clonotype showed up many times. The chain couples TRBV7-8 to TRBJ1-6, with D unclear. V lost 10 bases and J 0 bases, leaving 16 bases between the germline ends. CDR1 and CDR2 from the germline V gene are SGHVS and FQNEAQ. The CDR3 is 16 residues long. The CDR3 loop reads CATGKEEFSYNSPLHF. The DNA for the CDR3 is TGTGCCACTGGTAAAGAGGAGTTCTCCTATAATTCACCCCTCCACTTT.

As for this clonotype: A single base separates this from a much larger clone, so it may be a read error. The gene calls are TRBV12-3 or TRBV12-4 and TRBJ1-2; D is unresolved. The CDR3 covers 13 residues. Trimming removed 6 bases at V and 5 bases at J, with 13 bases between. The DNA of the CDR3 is TGTGCCAGCAGGTCTCGGGGAGCATATGGCTACACCTTC. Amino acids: CASRSRGAYGYTF.

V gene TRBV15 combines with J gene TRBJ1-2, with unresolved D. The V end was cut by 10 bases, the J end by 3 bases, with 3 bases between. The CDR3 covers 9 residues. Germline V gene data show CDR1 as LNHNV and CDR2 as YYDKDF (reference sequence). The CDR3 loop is CAMDYGYTF. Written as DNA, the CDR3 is TGTGCCATGGACTATGGCTACACCTTC.

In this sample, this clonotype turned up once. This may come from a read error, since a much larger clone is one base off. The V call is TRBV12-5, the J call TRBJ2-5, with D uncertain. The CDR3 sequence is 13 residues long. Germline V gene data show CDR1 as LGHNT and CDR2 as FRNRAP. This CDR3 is CASCLGIQETQYF. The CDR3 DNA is TGTGCTAGTTGTTTGGGGATCCAAGAGACCCAGTACTTC.

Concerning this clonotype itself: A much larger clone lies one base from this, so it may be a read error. The CDR3 nucleotides read TGTGCCAGCAGTTTCACCGGGGAGCTGTTTTTT. It translates to CASSFTGELFF. The V call is TRBV12-3 or TRBV12-4, the J call TRBJ2-2; D is unresolved. The CDR3 runs to 11 residues. The ends were cut back, 3 bases at V and 4 bases at J, with 0 bases in the middle.